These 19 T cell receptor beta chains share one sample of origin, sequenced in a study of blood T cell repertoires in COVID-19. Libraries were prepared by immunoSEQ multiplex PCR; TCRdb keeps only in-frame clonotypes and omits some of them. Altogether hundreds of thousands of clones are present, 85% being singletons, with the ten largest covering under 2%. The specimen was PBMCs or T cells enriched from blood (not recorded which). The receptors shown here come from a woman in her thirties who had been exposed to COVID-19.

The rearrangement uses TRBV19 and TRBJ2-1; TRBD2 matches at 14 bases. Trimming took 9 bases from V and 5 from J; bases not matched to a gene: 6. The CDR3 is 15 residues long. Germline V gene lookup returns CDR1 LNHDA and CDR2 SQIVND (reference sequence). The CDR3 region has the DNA TGTGCCAGACCTGGACTAGCGGGAGGACACAATGAGCAGTTCTTC. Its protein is CARPGLAGGHNEQFF.

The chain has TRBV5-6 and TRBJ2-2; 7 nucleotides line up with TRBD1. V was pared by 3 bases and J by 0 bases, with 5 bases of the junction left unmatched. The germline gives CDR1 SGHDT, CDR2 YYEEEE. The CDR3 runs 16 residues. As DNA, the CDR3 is TGTGCCAGCAGCTCGACAGGACAGGCGAACACCGGGGAGCTGTTTTTT. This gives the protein CASSSTGQANTGELFF. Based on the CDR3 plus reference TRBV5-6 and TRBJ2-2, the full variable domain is DAGVTQSPTHLIKTRGQQVTLRCSPKSGHDTVSWYQQALGQGPQFIFQYYEEEERQRGNFPDRFSGHQFPNYSSELNVNALLLGDSALYLCASSSTGQANTGELFFGEGSRLTVL.

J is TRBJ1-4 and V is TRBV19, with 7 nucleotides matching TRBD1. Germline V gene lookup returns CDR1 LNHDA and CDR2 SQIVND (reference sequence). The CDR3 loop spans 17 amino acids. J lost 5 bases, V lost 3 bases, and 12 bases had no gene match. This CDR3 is CASSILDRTSGNEKLFF. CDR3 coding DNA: TGTGCCAGTAGTATTCTGGACAGGACCTCCGGAAATGAAAAACTGTTTTTT.

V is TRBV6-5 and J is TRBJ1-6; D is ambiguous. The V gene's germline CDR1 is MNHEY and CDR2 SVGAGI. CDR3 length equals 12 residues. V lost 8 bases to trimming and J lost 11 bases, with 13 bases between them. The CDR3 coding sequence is TGTGCCAGCTCGGCAGGAATAACACCCCTCCACTTT. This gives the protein CASSAGITPLHF.

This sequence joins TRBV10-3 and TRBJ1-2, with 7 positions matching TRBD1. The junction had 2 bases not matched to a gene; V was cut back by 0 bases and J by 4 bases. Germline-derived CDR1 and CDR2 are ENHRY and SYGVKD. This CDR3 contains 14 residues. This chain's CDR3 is CAISESGQSYGYTF. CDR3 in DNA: TGTGCCATCAGTGAGTCGGGACAGTCCTATGGCTACACCTTC.

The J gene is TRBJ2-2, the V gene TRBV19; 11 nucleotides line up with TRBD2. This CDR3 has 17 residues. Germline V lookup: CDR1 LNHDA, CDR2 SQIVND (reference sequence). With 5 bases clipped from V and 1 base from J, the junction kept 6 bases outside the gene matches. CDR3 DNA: TGTGCCAGTAGTGGGGTAGCGGGGGGGTTGAACACCGGGGAGCTGTTTTTT. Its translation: CASSGVAGGLNTGELFF.

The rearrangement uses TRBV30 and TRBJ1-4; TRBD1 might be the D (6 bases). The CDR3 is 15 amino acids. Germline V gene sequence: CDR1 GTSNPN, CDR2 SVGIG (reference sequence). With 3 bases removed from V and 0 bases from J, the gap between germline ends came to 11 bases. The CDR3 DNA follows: TGTGCCTGGAGCCAAAGGACAGCAACTAATGAAAAACTGTTTTTT. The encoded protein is CAWSQRTATNEKLFF.

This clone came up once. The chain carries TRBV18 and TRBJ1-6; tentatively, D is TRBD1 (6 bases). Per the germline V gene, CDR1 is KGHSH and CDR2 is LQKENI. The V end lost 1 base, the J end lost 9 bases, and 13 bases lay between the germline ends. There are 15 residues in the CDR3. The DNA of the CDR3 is TGTGCCAGCTCACCACGTTACAGGGAGGGTTCACCCCTCCACTTT. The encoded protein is CASSPRYREGSPLHF.

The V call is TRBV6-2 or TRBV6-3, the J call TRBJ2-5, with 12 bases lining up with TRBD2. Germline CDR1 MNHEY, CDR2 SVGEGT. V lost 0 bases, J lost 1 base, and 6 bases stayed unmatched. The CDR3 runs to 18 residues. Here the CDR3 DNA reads TGTGCCAGCAGTTACTCGATAAGGGGACTAGCGGGCCAAGAGACCCAGTACTTC. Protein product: CASSYSIRGLAGQETQYF.

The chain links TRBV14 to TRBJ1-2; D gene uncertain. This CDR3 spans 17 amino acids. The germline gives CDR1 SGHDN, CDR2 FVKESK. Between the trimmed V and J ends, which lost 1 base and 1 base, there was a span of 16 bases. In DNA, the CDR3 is TGTGCCAGCAGCCAAGGAGGGTATTTCGGAAATAACTATGGCTACACCTTC. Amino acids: CASSQGGYFGNNYGYTF.

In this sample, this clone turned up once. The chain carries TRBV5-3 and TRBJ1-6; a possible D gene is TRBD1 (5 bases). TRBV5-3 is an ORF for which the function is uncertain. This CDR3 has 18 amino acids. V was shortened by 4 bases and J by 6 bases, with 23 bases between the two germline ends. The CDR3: CARSGDWGSRRANSPLHF. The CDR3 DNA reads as TGTGCCAGAAGCGGGGACTGGGGGTCTCGAAGGGCTAATTCACCCCTCCACTTT.

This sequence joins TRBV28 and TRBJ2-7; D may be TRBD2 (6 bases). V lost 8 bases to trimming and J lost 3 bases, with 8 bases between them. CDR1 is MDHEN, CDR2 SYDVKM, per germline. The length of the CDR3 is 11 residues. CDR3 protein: CASDGSYEQYF. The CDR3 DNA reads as TGTGCCAGCGACGGGAGCTACGAGCAGTACTTC.

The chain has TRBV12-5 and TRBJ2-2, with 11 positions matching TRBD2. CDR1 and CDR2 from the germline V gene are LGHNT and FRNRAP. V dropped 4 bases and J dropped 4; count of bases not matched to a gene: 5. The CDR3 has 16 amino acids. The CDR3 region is CASGSTSGDPTGELFF. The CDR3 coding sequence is TGTGCTAGTGGTTCGACTAGCGGGGACCCCACCGGGGAGCTGTTTTTT.

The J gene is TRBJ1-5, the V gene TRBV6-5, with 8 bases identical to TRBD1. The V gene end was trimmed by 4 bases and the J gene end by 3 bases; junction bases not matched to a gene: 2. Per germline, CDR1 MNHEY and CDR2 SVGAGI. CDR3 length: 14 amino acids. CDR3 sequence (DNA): TGTGCCAGCAGTTCGACAGGGGACAATCAGCCCCAGCATTTT. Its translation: CASSSTGDNQPQHF.

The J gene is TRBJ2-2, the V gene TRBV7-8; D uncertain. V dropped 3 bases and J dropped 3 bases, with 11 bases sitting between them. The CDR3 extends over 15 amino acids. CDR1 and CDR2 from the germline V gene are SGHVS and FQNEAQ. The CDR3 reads CASSLTRWDTGELFF. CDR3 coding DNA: TGTGCCAGCAGCTTGACAAGATGGGACACCGGGGAGCTGTTTTTT. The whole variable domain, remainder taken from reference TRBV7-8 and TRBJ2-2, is GAGVSQSPRYKVAKRGQDVALRCDPISGHVSLFWYQQALGQGPEFLTYFQNEAQLDKSGLPSDRFFAERPEGSVSTLKIQRTQQEDSAVYLCASSLTRWDTGELFFGEGSRLTVL.

CDR3 amino acids: CASSFGVGTSGFEQYF. CDR3 coding DNA: TGTGCCAGCAGCTTTGGGGTCGGGACATCGGGGTTCGAGCAGTACTTC. This chain connects TRBV9 to TRBJ2-7, with a tentative D call TRBD1 (6 bases). This CDR3 has 16 residues. The germline V and J ends were trimmed by 4 bases and 6 bases, with 23 bases remaining between them. CDR1 is SGDLS, CDR2 YYNGEE, per germline.

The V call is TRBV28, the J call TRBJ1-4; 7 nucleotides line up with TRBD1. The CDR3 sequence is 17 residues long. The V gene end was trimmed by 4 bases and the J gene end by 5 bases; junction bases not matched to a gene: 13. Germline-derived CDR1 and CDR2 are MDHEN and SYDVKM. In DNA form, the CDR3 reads TGTGCCAGCAGTTCCGGGCGGGCTGGGACAGCGAATGAAAAACTGTTTTTT. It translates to CASSSGRAGTANEKLFF.

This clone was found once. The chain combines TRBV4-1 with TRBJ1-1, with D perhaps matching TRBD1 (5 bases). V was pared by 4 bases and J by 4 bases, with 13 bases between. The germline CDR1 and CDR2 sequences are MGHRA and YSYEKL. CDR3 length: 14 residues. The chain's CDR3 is CASSLGGRSTEAFF. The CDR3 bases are TGCGCCAGCAGCCTCGGGGGTCGCTCCACTGAAGCTTTCTTT.

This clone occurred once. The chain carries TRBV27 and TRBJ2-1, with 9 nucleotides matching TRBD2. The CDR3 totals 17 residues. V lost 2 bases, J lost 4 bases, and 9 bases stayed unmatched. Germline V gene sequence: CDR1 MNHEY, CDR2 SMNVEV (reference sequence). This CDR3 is CASSLAPASGTYNEQFF. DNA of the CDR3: TGTGCCAGCAGTTTAGCCCCCGCTAGCGGGACGTACAATGAGCAGTTCTTC.